This T cell receptor (beta chain) was identified in a study of cytomegalovirus exposure and HLA in healthy donors. The CDR3 is made up of 18 amino acids. Germline V lookup: CDR1 SGHRS, CDR2 YFSETQ. V lost 6 bases and J lost 7, with 31 bases in between. Note on this clone: The antigen is unknown.

Study findings and constraints: Most subjects' HLA-A and HLA-B alleles were reportedly predicted from TCR beta sequences. A later analysis by the authors found several of the most significant clusters apparently linked to common viral pathogens.

Both 60 Vbeta primers and 13 Jbeta primers went into the PCR. Data came from immunoSEQ multiplex PCR; TCRdb stores just in-frame clones and leaves some out. The sample lists nearly 100,000 clones, 76% occurring once. This clonotype was obtained from a woman aged 60-75 years in good health and CMV-seropositive. The rearrangement links TRBV5-1 to TRBJ2-5; D remains ambiguous. The material sequenced was PBMCs. Written as DNA, the CDR3 is TGCGCCAGCACGAGTGAAGTGGCATTAGCCCAACCCTCGGGGACCCAGTACTTC. It codes for CASTSEVALAQPSGTQYF.